What follows describes a single T cell receptor beta chain. In the original analysis: Quantification of nucleated cells was approximated via reference gene primer amplification. Assay used: immunoSEQ multiplex PCR; TCRdb lists only in-frame clones, some missing. V, J and clone size reflect that table, while D and trimming were determined from the DNA. Here the sample spans over 150,000 clones, roughly four fifths being singletons. The sample is drawn from a study of blood T cell repertoires in COVID-19. On the study more broadly: Both acute and convalescent COVID-19 samples were obtained from the United States, Italy and Spain. PBMCs, B-cell-depleted T cells, or T cells provided the cDNA or gDNA that made up the material.

Trimming shortened V by 8 bases and J by 6 bases, and 19 bases separated the two germline ends. In germline, CDR1 is SNHLY, CDR2 FYNNEI. This CDR3 has 14 amino acids. The chain employs TRBV2 and TRBJ1-2, with a tentative D call TRBD1 (6 bases). This clonotype originated in a woman aged 55 to 70 with acute or convalescent COVID-19. The sequencing sample was made of peripheral blood. CDR3 DNA sequence: TGTGCCAGCGGGGGGCGGGGGGCGCGGAATGGCTACACCTTC. Translation gives CASGGRGARNGYTF. The complete variable domain, with remaining parts taken from reference TRBV2 and TRBJ1-2, reads EPEVTQTPSHQVTQMGQEVILRCVPISNHLYFYWYRQILGQKVEFLVSFYNNEISEKSEIFDDQFSVERPDGSNFTLKIRSTKLEDSAMYFCASGGRGARNGYTFGSGTRLTVV.